A selection of T cell receptor beta chains follows, all from one sample in a study of blood T cell repertoires in COVID-19. Measured with immunoSEQ multiplex PCR; TCRdb has only the in-frame clones, and not every one. This table has about 44,000 clones, about 80% appearing once. The source material was peripheral blood. These TCRs come from a human donor in a cohort sampled during active COVID-19. CDR3s include the opening cysteine and the closing phenylalanine or tryptophan. The D gene is left open where the match is weak. A clone size is listed for some rows: how often the clone was seen (once, few, many), or a class if it is expanded.

>NA|TRBJ2-5|TRBV7-6|NA
CASSPPGQETQYF
TGTGCCAGCAGTCCGCCGGGCCAAGAGACCCAGTACTTC
>NA|TRBJ1-2|TRBV7-6|NA
CASSLVTGTGYTF
TGTGCCAGCAGCTTAGTAACAGGAACTGGCTACACCTTC
>NA|TRBJ2-5|TRBV9|NA
CASSPRVREETQYF
TGTGCCAGCAGCCCCCGGGTCAGGGAAGAGACCCAGTACTTC
>NA|TRBJ2-7|TRBV6-5|TRBD1
CATQRTGAYEQYF
TGTGCCACCCAACGGACAGGGGCCTACGAGCAGTACTTC
>NA|TRBJ1-6|TRBV10-1|NA
CASSQGRGPYNSPLHF
TGCGCCAGCAGTCAGGGGAGGGGCCCTTATAATTCACCCCTCCACTTT
>NA|TRBJ2-3|TRBV6-5|TRBD1
CASRRGQGATDTQYF
TGTGCCAGCAGGCGGGGACAGGGGGCAACCGATACGCAGTATTTT
>NA|TRBJ2-3|TRBV2|TRBD2
CATRREAGPGGGYTQYF
TGTGCCACTAGAAGAGAGGCTGGCCCGGGGGGTGGTTATACGCAGTATTTT
>NA|TRBJ2-1|TRBV7-2|TRBD2
CASSSILAGSYNEQFF
TGTGCCAGCAGCTCGATACTAGCGGGGTCCTACAATGAGCAGTTCTTC
>NA|TRBJ2-7|TRBV30|NA
CAWSVQSYEQYF
TGTGCCTGGAGTGTACAATCCTACGAGCAGTACTTC
>once|TRBJ1-6|TRBV27|NA
CASSLRYTNSPLHF
TGTGCCAGCAGTTTACGGTATACGAATTCACCCCTCCACTTT
>NA|TRBJ2-6|TRBV19|NA
CASTVAGANVLTF
TGTGCCAGTACGGTAGCCGGGGCCAACGTCCTGACTTTC
>NA|TRBJ2-5|TRBV7-2|TRBD2
CASSQRGGRARETQYF
TGTGCCAGCAGCCAGCGGGGGGGCCGGGCTCGAGAGACCCAGTACTTC